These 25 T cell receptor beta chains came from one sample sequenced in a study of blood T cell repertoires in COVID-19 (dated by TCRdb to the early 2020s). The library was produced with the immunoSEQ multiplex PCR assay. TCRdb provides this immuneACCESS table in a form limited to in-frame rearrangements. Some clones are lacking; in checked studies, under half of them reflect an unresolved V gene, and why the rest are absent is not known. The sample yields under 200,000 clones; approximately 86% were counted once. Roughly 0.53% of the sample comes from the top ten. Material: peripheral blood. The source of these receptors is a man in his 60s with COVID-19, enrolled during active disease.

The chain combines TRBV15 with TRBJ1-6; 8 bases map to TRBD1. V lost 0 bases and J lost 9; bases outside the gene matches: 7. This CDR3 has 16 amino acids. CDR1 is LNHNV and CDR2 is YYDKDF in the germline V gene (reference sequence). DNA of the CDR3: TGTGCCACCAGCAGAGATTTAGGACAGGGAGGTTCACCCCTCCACTTT. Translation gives CATSRDLGQGGSPLHF.

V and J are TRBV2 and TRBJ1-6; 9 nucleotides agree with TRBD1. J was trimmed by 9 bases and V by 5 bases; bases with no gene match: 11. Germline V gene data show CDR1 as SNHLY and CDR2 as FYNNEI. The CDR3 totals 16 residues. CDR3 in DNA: TGTGCCAGCAGTACCCCGTTACAGGGGGCTGTTTCACCCCTCCACTTT. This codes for CASSTPLQGAVSPLHF.

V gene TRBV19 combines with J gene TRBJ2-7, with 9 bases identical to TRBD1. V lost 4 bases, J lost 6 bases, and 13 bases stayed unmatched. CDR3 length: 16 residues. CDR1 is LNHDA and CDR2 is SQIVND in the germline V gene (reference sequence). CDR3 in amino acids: CASSSTPGQGFREQYF. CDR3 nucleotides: TGTGCCAGTAGTAGCACCCCGGGACAGGGTTTTCGCGAGCAGTACTTC.

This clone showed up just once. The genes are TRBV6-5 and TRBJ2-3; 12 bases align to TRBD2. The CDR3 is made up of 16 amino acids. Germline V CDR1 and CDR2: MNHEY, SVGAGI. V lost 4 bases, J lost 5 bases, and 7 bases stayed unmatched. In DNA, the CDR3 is TGTGCCAGCAGTTCCCGACTAGCGGGAGACCGAGATACGCAGTATTTT. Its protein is CASSSRLAGDRDTQYF.

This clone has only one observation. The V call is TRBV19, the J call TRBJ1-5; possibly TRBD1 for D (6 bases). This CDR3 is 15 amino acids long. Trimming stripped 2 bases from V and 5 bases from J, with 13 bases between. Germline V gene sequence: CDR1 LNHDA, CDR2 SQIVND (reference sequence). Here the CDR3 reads CASSISPQGDQPQHF. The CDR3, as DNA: TGTGCCAGTAGTATAAGCCCACAGGGAGATCAGCCCCAGCATTTT. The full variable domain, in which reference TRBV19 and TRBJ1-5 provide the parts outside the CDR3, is DGGITQSPKYLFRKEGQNVTLSCEQNLNHDAMYWYRQDPGQGLRLIYYSQIVNDFQKGDIAEGYSVSREKKESFPLTVTSAQKNPTAFYLCASSISPQGDQPQHFGDGTRLSIL.

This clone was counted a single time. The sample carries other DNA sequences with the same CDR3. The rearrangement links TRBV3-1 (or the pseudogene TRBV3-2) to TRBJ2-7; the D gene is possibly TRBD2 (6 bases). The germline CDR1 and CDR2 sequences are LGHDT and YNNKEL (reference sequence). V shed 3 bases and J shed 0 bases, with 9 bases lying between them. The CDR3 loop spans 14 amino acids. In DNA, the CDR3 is TGTGCCAGCAGCCAGGACGGGAGCTCCTACGAGCAGTACTTC. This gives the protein CASSQDGSSYEQYF.

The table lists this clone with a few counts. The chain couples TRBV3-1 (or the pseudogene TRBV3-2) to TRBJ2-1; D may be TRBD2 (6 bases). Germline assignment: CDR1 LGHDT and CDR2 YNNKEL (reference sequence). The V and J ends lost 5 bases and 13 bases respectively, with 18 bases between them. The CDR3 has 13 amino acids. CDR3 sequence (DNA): TGTGCCAGCAGCTCGACGACTAGGGGAACCCAGTTCTTC. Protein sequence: CASSSTTRGTQFF.

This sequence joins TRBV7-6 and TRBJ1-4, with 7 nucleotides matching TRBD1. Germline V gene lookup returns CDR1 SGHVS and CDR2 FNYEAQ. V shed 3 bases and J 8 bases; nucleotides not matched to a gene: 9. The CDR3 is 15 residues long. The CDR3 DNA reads TGTGCCAGCAGCTTGACAGGGAACAACCGCGAAAAACTGTTTTTT. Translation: CASSLTGNNREKLFF.

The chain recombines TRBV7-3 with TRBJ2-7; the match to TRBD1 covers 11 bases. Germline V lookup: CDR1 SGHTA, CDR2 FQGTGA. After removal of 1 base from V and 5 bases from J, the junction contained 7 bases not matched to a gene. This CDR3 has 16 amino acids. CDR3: CASSLSGGTGGHEQYF. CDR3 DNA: TGTGCCAGCAGCTTAAGTGGCGGGACAGGGGGGCACGAGCAGTACTTC. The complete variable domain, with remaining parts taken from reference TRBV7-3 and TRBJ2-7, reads GAGVSQTPSNKVTEKGKYVELRCDPISGHTALYWYRQSLGQGPEFLIYFQGTGAADDSGLPNDRFFAVRPEGSVSTLKIQRTERGDSAVYLCASSLSGGTGGHEQYFGPGTRLTVT.

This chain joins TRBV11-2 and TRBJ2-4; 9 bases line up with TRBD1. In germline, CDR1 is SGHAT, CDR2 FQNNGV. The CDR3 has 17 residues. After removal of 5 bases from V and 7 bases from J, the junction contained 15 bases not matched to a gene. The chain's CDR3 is CASSPTGWDRATNIQYF. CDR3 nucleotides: TGTGCCAGCAGCCCTACAGGTTGGGACAGGGCGACGAACATTCAGTACTTC.

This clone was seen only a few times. The CDR3 DNA reads as TGTGCCAGCAGGAAGCAGGGCCACGAGCAGTACTTC. It yields the protein CASRKQGHEQYF. This chain links TRBV6-4 with TRBJ2-7, with D perhaps TRBD1 (5 bases). Between the trimmed V and J ends, which lost 6 bases and 5 bases, there was a span of 11 bases. The V gene's germline CDR1 is MRHNA and CDR2 SNTAGT. The CDR3 is 12 residues long.

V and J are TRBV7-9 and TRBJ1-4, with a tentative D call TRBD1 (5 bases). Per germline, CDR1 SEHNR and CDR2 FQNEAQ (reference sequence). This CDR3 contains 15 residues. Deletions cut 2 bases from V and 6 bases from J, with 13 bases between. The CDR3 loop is CASSLKASGDEKLFF. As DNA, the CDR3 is TGTGCCAGCAGCTTAAAGGCCTCGGGGGATGAAAAACTGTTTTTT.

The CDR3 nucleotides read TGCGCCAGCAGTGACCGCGGGCGGGGGAGTCTCTACGAGCAGTACTTC. It specifies CASSDRGRGSLYEQYF. V usage is TRBV10-2 and J usage is TRBJ2-7; 7 bases are a match to TRBD2. J lost 3 bases, V lost 3 bases, and 11 bases had no gene match. The CDR3 extends over 16 amino acids. The germline CDR1 and CDR2 sequences are WSHSY and SAAADI.

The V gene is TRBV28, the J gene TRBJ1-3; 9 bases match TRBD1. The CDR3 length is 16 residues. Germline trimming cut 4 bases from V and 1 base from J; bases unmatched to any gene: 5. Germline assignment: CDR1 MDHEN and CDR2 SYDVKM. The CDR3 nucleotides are TGTGCCAGCAGTTCCAGGGACAGGGCTTCTGGAAACACCATATATTTT. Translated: CASSSRDRASGNTIYF.

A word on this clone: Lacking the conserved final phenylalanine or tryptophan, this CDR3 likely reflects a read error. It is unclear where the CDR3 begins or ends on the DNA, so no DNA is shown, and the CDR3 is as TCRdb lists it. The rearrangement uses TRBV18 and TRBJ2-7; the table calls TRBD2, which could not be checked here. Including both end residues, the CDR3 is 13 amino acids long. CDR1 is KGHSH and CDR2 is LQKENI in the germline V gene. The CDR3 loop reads CASSPIDGTSGSL.

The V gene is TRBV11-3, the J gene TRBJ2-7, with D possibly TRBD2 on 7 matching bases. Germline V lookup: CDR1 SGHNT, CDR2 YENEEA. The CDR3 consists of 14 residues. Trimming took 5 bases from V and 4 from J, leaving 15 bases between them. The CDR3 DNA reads TGTGCCAGCAGCGCGGAGGGGGGGAAATACGAGCAGTACTTC. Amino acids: CASSAEGGKYEQYF.

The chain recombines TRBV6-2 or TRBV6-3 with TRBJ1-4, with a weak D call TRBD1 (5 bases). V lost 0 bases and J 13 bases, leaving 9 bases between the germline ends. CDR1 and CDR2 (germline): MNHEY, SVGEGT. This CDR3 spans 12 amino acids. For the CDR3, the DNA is TGTGCCAGCAGTTACTCGTTGACAGTACTGTTTTTT. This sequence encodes CASSYSLTVLFF.

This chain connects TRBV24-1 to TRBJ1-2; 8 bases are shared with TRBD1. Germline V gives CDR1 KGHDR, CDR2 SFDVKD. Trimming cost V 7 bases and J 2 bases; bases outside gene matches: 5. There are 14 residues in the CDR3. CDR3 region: CATSATGVNYGYTF. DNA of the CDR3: TGTGCCACCAGCGCGACAGGGGTAAACTATGGCTACACCTTC.

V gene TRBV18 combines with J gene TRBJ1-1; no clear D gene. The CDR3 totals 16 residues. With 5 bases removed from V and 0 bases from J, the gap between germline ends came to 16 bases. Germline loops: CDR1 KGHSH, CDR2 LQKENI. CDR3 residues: CASSGQRGLMNTEAFF. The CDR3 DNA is TGTGCCAGCTCAGGTCAGCGGGGTCTAATGAACACTGAAGCTTTCTTT.

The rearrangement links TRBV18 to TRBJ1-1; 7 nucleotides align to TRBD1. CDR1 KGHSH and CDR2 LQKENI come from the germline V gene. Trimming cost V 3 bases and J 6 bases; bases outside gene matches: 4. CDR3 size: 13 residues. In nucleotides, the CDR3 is TGTGCCAGCTCACCTACAGGGGTGGCTGAAGCTTTCTTT. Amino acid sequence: CASSPTGVAEAFF.

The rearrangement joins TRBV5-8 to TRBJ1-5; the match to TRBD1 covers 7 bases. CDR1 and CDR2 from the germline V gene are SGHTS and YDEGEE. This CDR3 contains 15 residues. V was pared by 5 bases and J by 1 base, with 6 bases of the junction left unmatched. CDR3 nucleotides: TGTGCCAGCAGACCCGGGACAGTCAGCAATCAGCCCCAGCATTTT. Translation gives CASRPGTVSNQPQHF.

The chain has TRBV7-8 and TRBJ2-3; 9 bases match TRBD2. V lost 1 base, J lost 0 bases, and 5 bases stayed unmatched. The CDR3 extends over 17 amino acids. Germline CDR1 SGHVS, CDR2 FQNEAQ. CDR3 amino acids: CASSLGLTSGSTDTQYF. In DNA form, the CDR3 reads TGTGCCAGCAGCTTAGGTCTAACTAGCGGGAGCACAGATACGCAGTATTTT.

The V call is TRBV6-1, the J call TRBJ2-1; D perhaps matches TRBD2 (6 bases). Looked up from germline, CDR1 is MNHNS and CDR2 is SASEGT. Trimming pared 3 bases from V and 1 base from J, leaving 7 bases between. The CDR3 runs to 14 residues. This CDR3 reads CASSDGGSYNEQFF. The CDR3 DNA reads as TGTGCCAGCAGTGACGGGGGTTCCTACAATGAGCAGTTCTTC.

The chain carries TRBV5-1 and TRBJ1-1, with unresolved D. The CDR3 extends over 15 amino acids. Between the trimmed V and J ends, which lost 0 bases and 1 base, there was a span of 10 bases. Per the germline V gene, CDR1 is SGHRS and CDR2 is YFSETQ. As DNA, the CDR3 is TGCGCCAGCAGCTTGGGGGAGATTACGAACACTGAAGCTTTCTTT. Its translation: CASSLGEITNTEAFF.

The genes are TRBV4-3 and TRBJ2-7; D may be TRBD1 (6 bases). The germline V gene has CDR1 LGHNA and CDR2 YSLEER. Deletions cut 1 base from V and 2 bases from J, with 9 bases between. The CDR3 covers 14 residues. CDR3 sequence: CASSQAPGAYEQYF. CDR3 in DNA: TGCGCCAGCAGCCAAGCGCCAGGGGCCTACGAGCAGTACTTC.